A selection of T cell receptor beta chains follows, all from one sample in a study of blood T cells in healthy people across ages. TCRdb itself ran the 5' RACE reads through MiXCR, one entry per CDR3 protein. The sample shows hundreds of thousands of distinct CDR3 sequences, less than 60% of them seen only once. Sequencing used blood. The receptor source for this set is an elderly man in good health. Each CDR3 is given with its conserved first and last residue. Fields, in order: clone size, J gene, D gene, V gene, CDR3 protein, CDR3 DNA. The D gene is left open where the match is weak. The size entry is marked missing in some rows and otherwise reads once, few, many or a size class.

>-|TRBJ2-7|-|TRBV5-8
CASSWGRGDYEQYF
TGTGCCAGCAGCTGGGGCAGGGGGGACTACGAGCAGTACTTC
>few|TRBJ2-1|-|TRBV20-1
CSALGGSANEQFF
TGCAGTGCCCTGGGTGGGAGTGCGAATGAGCAGTTCTTC
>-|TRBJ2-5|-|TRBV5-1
CASSDEAGSFVETQYF
TGCGCCAGCAGCGATGAAGCGGGTTCCTTTGTAGAGACCCAGTACTTC
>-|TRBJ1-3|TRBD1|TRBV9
CASSAEDRSSGNTIYF
TGTGCCAGCAGCGCCGAGGACAGGTCATCTGGAAACACCATATATTTT
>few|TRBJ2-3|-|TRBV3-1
CASSQTRTDTQYF
TGTGCCAGCAGCCAAACACGCACGGATACGCAGTATTTT
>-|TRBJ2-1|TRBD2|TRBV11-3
CASSSKGLAGVNEQFF
TGTGCCAGCAGCTCGAAAGGACTAGCGGGAGTTAATGAGCAGTTCTTC
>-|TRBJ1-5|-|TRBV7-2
CAGSDRDRTRHF
TGTGCCGGCAGCGACCGGGACCGGACCCGGCATTTT
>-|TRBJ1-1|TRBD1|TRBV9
CASSLTGDMNTEAFF
TGTGCCAGCAGCCTGACAGGGGACATGAACACTGAAGCTTTCTTT
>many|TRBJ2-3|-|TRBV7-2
CASSGLSSTDTQYF
TGTGCCAGCAGCGGACTGTCTAGCACAGATACGCAGTATTTT
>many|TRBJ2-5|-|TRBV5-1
CASSKSPGETQYF
TGCGCCAGCAGCAAAAGCCCCGGGGAGACCCAGTACTTC
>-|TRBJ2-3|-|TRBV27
CASSLSQNGDTQYF
TGTGCCAGCAGTTTATCGCAAAATGGGGATACGCAGTATTTT
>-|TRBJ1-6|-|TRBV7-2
CASSLILSPLHF
TGTGCCAGCAGCCTAATTCTCTCACCCCTCCACTTT
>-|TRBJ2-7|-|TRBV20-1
CSATADIRMSYEQYF
TGCAGTGCTACCGCCGACATTCGAATGTCCTACGAGCAGTACTTC
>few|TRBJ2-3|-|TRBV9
CASDQPTDTQYF
TGTGCCAGCGACCAACCCACAGATACGCAGTATTTT
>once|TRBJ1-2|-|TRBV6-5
CASSKAGGNYGYTF
TGTGCCAGCAGTAAGGCGGGGGGTAACTATGGCTACACCTTC
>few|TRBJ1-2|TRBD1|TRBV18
CASSPETGQYGYTF
TGTGCCAGCTCACCGGAGACAGGGCAATATGGCTACACCTTC
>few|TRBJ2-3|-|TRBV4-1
CASSQDPGPTDTQYF
TGCGCCAGCAGCCAAGACCCGGGTCCCACAGATACGCAGTATTTT
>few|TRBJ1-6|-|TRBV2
CASRQTGQGNSPLHF
TGTGCCAGCAGACAGACGGGTCAGGGTAATTCACCCCTCCACTTT
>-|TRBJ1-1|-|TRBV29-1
CSVVVPPGTEAFF
TGCAGCGTTGTCGTGCCGCCAGGCACTGAAGCTTTCTTT
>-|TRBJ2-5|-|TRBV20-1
CSVGGDSQETQYF
TGCAGTGTGGGGGGGGACAGCCAAGAGACCCAGTACTTC
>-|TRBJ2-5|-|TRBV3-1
CASSQEWQGETQYF
TGTGCCAGCAGCCAAGAATGGCAGGGGGAGACCCAGTACTTC
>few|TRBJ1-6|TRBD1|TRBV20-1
CSARGQGASPLHF
TGCAGTGCTAGGGGACAGGGGGCCTCACCCCTCCACTTT
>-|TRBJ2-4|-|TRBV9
CASSVRGGVDIQYF
TGTGCCAGCAGCGTAAGAGGGGGAGTTGACATTCAGTACTTC
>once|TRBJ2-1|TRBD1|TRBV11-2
CASSARDRETYNEQFF
TGTGCCAGCAGCGCCCGGGACAGGGAGACCTACAATGAGCAGTTCTTC
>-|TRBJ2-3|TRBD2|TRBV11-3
CASSPPSGSPTDTQYF
TGTGCCAGCAGCCCGCCTAGCGGGAGTCCCACAGATACGCAGTATTTT
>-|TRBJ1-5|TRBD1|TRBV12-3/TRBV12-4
CASSPYPGQALGQPQHF
TGTGCCAGCAGTCCCTATCCGGGACAGGCTTTGGGGCAGCCCCAGCATTTT
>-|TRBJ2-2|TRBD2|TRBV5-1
CASRLAGGLDTGELFF
TGCGCCAGCAGATTAGCGGGAGGGCTTGACACCGGGGAGCTGTTTTTT
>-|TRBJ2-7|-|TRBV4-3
CASSQEYRDNEQYF
TGCGCCAGCAGCCAAGAGTATAGAGACAATGAGCAGTACTTC
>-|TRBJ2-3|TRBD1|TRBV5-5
CASSPGQGIDTQYF
TGTGCCAGCAGCCCGGGACAGGGGATAGATACGCAGTATTTT
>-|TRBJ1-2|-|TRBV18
CASSPEVDYGYTF
TGTGCCAGCTCACCGGAGGTAGACTATGGCTACACCTTC
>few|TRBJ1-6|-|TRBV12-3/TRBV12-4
CASQTRDNLGTLHF
TGTGCCAGCCAAACCCGGGACAACCTCGGGACCCTCCACTTT
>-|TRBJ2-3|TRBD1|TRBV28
CASSIPTQGAGTDTQYF
TGTGCCAGCAGTATACCAACACAGGGGGCCGGGACAGATACGCAGTATTTT
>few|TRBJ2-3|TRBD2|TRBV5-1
CASSWGLAESTDTQYF
TGCGCCAGCAGCTGGGGACTAGCGGAAAGCACAGATACGCAGTATTTT
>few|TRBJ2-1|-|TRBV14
CASSRGGMLYNEQFF
TGTGCCAGCAGCCGTGGGGGAATGCTGTACAATGAGCAGTTCTTC
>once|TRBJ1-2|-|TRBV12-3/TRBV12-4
CASSPLGGRRGYTF
TGTGCCAGCAGCCCCTTAGGGGGGCGACGTGGCTACACCTTC
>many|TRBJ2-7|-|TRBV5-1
CASSLDGFYEQYF
TGCGCCAGCAGCTTGGATGGGTTCTACGAGCAGTACTTC
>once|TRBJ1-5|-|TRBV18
CASSPAEINQPQHF
TGTGCCAGCTCACCGGCAGAAATCAATCAGCCCCAGCATTTT
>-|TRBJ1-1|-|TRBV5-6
CASSPSTGTEAFF
TGTGCCAGCAGCCCTTCGACAGGCACTGAAGCTTTCTTT
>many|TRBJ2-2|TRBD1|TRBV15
CATSSGLLSGGERGELFF
TGTGCCACCAGCAGTGGCCTCCTGTCAGGGGGCGAACGCGGGGAGCTGTTTTTT
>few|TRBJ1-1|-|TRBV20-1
CRALGAGDTEAFF
TGCAGAGCCTTGGGAGCCGGGGACACTGAAGCTTTCTTT
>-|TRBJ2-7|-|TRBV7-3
CASSSRPGGGVHEQYF
TGTGCCAGCAGCTCCCGTCCCGGCGGGGGCGTCCACGAGCAGTACTTC
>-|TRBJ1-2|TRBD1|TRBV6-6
CASSDRGYGYTF
TGTGCCAGCAGTGACAGGGGCTATGGCTACACCTTC
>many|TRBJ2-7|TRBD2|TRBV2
CASSTGLADTYEQYF
TGTGCCAGCAGTACGGGACTAGCGGACACCTACGAGCAGTACTTC
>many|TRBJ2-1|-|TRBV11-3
CASSSGTLDNEQFF
TGTGCCAGCAGCTCCGGGACCCTTGACAATGAGCAGTTCTTC
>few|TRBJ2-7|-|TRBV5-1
CASSAGYLYEQYF
TGCGCCAGCAGCGCCGGATATCTCTACGAGCAGTACTTC
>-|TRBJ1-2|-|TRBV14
CASSQRGVQEDYGYTF
TGTGCCAGCAGCCAAAGAGGGGTACAGGAGGACTATGGCTACACCTTC
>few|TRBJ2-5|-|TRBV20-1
CSALGTYQETQYF
TGCAGTGCTCTCGGGACTTACCAAGAGACCCAGTACTTC